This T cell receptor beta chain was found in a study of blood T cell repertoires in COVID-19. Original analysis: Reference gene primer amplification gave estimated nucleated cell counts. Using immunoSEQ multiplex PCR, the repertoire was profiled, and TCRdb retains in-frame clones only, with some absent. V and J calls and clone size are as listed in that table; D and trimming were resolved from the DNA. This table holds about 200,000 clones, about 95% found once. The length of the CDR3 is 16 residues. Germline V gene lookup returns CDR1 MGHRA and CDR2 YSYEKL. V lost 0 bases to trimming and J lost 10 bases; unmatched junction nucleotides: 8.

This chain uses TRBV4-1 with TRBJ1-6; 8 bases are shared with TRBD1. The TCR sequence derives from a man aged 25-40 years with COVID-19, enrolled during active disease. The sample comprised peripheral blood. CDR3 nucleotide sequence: TGCGCCAGCAGCCAAGACGGATCAGGGGGCAGATCACCCCTCCACTTT. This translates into CASSQDGSGGRSPLHF.